This record looks at one TCR beta chain sequence and its context. Its binding antigen is unknown. No quality values exist for individual bases; no much larger clone is one base distant. The sample is drawn from a study of radiotherapy plus CTLA-4 blockade in lung cancer (dated by TCRdb to the late 2010s). Some background on the complete study: Among the enrolled patients, about 19% had an objective response, and 25% to 35% reached disease control. Findings and caveats that apply to the study as a whole: After treatment with radiotherapy and ipilimumab, TCR clones that came from tumors expanded in the peripheral blood. The strongest predictors of response were reported to be early dynamic shifts in blood T cell clones along with a rise in serum interferon-beta following radiation.

Trimming at the junction amounts to 11 bases on V and 0 bases on J, and the germline ends lie 7 bases apart. Via the germline V gene, CDR1 is ENHRY and CDR2 SYGVKD. The cysteine opens and the phenylalanine closes a CDR3 of 12 amino acids. Left in the record is the CDR3 DNA by itself, 36 bases read in frame from the first base. The library came from the immunoSEQ multiplex PCR assay. The source is immuneACCESS, and TCRdb retained only in-frame sequences with V and J called. Part of the clones is not carried over; for the studies checked, unresolved V genes explain less than half of this, and the remainder is unexplained. The sample data list roughly 100,000 clones, and 80% to 85% of these were observed just once. The ten most abundant clones make up around 25% of the sample. Focal radiation therapy combined with CTLA-4 blockade (ipilimumab) was tested in patients with chemo-refractory metastatic non-small-cell lung cancer.

This chain is built from TRBV10-3 and TRBJ2-2; no D gene is confidently identified. The TCR comes from a human donor with non-small cell lung cancer that progressed on radiotherapy plus ipilimumab. The starting material was peripheral blood, obtained from a patient treated with radiotherapy plus ipilimumab. The CDR3 corresponds to CAAGPNTGELFF. The nucleotides are TGTGCCGCTGGACCGAACACCGGGGAGCTGTTTTTT.